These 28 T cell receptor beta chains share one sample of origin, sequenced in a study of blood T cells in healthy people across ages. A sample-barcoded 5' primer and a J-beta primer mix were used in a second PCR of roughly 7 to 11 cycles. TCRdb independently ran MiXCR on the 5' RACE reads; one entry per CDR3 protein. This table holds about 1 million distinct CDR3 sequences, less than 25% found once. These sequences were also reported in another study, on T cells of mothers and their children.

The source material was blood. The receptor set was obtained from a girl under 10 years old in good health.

The CDR3 DNA is TGTGCCAGCACCCGGGGTAGCGGTTACACAGATACGCAGTATTTT. This encodes CASTRGSGYTDTQYF. J is TRBJ2-3 and V is TRBV27, with D possibly matching TRBD2 (6 bases). CDR3 size: 15 residues. V was pared by 7 bases and J by 2 bases, with 16 bases between. CDR1 MNHEY and CDR2 SMNVEV come from the germline V gene (reference sequence).

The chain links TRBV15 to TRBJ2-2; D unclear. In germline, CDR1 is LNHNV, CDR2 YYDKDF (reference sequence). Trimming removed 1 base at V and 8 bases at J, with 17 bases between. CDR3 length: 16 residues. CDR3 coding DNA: TGTGCCACCAGCAGAGGTGGGAATAATGGAAAAGGGGAGCTGTTTTTT. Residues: CATSRGGNNGKGELFF.

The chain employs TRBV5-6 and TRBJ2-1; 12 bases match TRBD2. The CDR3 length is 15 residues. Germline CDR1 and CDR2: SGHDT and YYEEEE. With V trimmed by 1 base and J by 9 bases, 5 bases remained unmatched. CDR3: CASSLLAGGFGEQFF. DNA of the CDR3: TGTGCCAGCAGCTTGCTAGCGGGGGGGTTCGGTGAGCAGTTCTTC. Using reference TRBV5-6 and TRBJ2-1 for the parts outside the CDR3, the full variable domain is DAGVTQSPTHLIKTRGQQVTLRCSPKSGHDTVSWYQQALGQGPQFIFQYYEEEERQRGNFPDRFSGHQFPNYSSELNVNALLLGDSALYLCASSLLAGGFGEQFFGPGTRLTVL.

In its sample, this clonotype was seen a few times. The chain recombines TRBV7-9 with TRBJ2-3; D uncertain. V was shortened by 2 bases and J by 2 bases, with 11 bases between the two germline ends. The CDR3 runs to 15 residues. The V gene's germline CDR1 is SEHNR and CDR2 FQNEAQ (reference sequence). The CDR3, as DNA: TGTGCCAGCAGCTTACAGCGACCTAACACAGATACGCAGTATTTT. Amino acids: CASSLQRPNTDTQYF.

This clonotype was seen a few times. The CDR3 sequence: CASSDGLGSRAFF. The CDR3, as DNA: TGTGCCAGCAGTGACGGTCTAGGGTCGCGGGCTTTCTTT. The rearrangement uses TRBV2 and TRBJ1-1; no clear D. Germline V gene data show CDR1 as SNHLY and CDR2 as FYNNEI. The V gene lost 3 bases and the J gene lost 11 bases, with 16 bases spanning the gap. This CDR3 contains 13 residues.

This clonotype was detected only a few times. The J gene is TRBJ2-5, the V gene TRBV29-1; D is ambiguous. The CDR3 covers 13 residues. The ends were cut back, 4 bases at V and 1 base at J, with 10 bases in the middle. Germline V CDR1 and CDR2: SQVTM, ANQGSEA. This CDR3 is CSVAQKLQETQYF. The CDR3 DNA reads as TGCAGCGTTGCACAGAAACTCCAAGAGACCCAGTACTTC.

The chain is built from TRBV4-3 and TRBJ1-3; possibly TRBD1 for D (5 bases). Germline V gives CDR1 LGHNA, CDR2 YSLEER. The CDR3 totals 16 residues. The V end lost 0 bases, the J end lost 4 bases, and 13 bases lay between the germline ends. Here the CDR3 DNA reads TGCGCCAGCAGCCAAGATTGGCCAGGGCAGGGAAACACCATATATTTT. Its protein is CASSQDWPGQGNTIYF.

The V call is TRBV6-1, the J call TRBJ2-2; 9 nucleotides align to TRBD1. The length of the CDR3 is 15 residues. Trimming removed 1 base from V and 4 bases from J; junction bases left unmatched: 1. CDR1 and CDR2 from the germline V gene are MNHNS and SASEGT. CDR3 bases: TGTGCCAGCAGTGAAGGGACAGGGGTCACCGGGGAGCTGTTTTTT. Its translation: CASSEGTGVTGELFF.

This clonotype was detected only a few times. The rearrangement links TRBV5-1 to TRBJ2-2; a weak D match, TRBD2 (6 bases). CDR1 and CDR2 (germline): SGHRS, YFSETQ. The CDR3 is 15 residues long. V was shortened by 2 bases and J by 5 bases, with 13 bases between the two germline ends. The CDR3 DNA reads TGCGCCAGCAGCTTTCGGAGGGGCGAAACCGGGGAGCTGTTTTTT. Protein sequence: CASSFRRGETGELFF.

The CDR3 loop is CASSPIGSWVQGEQFF. The CDR3 DNA follows: TGTGCCAGCAGCCCAATCGGGAGCTGGGTACAAGGTGAGCAGTTCTTC. The chain joins TRBV28 to TRBJ2-5, with D tentatively TRBD2 (6 bases). The DNA end favors TRBJ2-1, so the J call may be wrong. Germline CDR1 reads MDHEN; CDR2 reads SYDVKM. This CDR3 spans 16 amino acids.

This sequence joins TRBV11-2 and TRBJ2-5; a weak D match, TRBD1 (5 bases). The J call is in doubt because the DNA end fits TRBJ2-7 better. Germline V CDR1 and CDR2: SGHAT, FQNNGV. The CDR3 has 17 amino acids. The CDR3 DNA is TGTGCCAGCAGCCCTAGAAGGGGCAGTACGATCTCCTACGAGCAGTACTTC. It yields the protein CASSPRRGSTISYEQYF.

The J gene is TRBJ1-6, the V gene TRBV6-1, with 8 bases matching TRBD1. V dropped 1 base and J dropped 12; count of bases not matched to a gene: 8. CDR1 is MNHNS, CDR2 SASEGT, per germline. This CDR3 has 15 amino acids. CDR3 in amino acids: CASSEVIQGVVPLHF. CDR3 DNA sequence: TGTGCCAGCAGTGAAGTAATACAGGGGGTAGTACCCCTCCACTTT.

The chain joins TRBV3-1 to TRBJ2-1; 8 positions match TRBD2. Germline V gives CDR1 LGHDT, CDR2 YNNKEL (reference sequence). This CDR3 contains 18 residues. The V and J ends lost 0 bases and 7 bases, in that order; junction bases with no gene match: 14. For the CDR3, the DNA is TGTGCCAGCAGCCAAGATAGCTTCCTCGAGCGGGGGTTGAATGAGCAGTTCTTC. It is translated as CASSQDSFLERGLNEQFF.

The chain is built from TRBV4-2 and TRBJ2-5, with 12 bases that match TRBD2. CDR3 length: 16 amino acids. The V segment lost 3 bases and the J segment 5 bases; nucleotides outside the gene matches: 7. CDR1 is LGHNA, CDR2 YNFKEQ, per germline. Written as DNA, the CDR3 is TGTGCCAGCAGCCAGCTACTAGCGGGGGGTGGGGAGACCCAGTACTTC. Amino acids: CASSQLLAGGGETQYF.

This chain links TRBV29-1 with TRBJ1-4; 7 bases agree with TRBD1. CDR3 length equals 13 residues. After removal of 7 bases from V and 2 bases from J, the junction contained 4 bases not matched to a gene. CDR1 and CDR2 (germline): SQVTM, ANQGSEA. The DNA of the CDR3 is TGCAGCGCCCACAGGGGCACTAATGAAAAACTGTTTTTT. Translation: CSAHRGTNEKLFF.

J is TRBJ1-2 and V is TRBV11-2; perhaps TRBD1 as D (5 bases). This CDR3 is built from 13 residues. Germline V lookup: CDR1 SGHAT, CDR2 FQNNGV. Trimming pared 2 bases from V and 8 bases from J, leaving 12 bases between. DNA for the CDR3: TGTGCCAGCAGCTTATCCAGGGAGGGAGGCTACACCTTC. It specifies CASSLSREGGYTF. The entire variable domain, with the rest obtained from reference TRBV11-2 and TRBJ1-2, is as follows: EAGVAQSPRYKIIEKRQSVAFWCNPISGHATLYWYQQILGQGPKLLIQFQNNGVVDDSQLPKDRFSAERLKGVDSTLKIQPAKLEDSAVYLCASSLSREGGYTFGSGTRLTVV.

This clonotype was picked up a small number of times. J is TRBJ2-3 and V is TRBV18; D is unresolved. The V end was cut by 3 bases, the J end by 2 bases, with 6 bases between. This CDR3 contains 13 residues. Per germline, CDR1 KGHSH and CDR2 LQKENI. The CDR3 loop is CASSPPVTDTQYF. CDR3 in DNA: TGTGCCAGCTCACCGCCGGTCACAGATACGCAGTATTTT.

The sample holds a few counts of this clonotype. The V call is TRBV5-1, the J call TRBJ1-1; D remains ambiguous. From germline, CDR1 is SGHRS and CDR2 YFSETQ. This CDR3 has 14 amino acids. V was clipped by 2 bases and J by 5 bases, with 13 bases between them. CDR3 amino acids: CASSLSYLGTEAFF. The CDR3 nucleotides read TGCGCCAGCAGCTTATCGTATTTGGGGACTGAAGCTTTCTTT. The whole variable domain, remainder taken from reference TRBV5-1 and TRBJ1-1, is KAGVTQTPRYLIKTRGQQVTLSCSPISGHRSVSWYQQTPGQGLQFLFEYFSETQRNKGNFPGRFSGRQFSNSRSEMNVSTLELGDSALYLCASSLSYLGTEAFFGQGTRLTVV.

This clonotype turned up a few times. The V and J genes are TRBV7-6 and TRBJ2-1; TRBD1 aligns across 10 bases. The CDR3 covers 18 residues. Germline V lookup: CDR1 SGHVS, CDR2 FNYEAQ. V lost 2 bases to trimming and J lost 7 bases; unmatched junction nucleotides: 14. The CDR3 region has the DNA TGTGCCAGCAGCTTATCCCATGGGGTGGGGACAGGGGTGAATGAGCAGTTCTTC. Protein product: CASSLSHGVGTGVNEQFF.

In nucleotides, the CDR3 is TGTGCCAGCAGCTTAGCTCCGGGACAGCGGGGTCGGTACTTC. It encodes CASSLAPGQRGRYF. The rearrangement joins TRBV11-1 to TRBJ2-7; the D call may be TRBD1 or TRBD2 (7 bases each). Per germline, CDR1 SGHAT and CDR2 FQDESV (reference sequence). The CDR3 totals 14 residues. The germline V and J ends were trimmed by 0 bases and 12 bases, with 18 bases remaining between them. The full variable domain, rest sourced from reference TRBV11-1 and TRBJ2-7, is EAEVAQSPRYKITEKSQAVAFWCDPISGHATLYWYRQILGQGPELLVQFQDESVVDDSQLPKDRFSAERLKGVDSTLKIQPAELGDSAMYLCASSLAPGQRGRYFGPGTRLTVT.

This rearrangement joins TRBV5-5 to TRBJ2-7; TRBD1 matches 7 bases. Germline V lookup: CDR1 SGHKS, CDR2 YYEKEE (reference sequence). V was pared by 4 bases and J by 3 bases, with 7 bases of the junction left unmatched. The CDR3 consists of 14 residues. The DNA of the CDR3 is TGTGCCAGCAGCAACCTGGGACAGAACTACGAGCAGTACTTC. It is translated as CASSNLGQNYEQYF.

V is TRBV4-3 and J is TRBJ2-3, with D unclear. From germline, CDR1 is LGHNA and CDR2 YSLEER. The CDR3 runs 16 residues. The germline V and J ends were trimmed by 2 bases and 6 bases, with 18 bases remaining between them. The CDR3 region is CASSQFTLLWSDTQYF. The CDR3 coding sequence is TGCGCCAGCAGCCAATTTACGCTCCTCTGGTCGGATACGCAGTATTTT.

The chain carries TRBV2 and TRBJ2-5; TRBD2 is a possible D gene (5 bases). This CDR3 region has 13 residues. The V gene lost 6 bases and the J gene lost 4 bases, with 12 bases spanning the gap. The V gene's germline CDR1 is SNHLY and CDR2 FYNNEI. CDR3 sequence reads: CASRDYFRETQYF. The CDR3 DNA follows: TGTGCCAGCAGAGACTACTTCCGAGAGACCCAGTACTTC.

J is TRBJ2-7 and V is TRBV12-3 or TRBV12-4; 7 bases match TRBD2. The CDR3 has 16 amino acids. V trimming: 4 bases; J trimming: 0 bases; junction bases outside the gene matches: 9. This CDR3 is CASSSAGSGSSYEQYF. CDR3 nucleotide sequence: TGTGCCAGCAGTTCGGCGGGTAGCGGGTCCTCCTACGAGCAGTACTTC.

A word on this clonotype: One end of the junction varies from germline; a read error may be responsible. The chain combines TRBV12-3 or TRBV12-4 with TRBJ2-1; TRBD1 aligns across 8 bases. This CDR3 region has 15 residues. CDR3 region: CASSLSGGRYNEQFF. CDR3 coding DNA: TGCGCCAGCAGTTTATCAGGGGGCAGGTACAATGAGCAGTTCTTC.

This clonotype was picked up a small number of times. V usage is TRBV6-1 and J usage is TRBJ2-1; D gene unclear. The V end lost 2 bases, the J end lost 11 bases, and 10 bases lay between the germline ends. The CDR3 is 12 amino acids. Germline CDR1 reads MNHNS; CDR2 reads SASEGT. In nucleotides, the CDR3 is TGTGCCAGCAGTGAATATGAGACCAAGCAGTTCTTC. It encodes CASSEYETKQFF.

The CDR3 nucleotides are TGTGCCAGCAGTCCCTCCGTATACACTGAAGCTTTCTTT. Amino acids: CASSPSVYTEAFF. The rearrangement links TRBV27 to TRBJ1-1; no reliable D call. CDR1 and CDR2 (germline): MNHEY, SMNVEV (reference sequence). Trimming took 5 bases from V and 3 from J, leaving 10 bases between them. The CDR3 sequence is 13 residues long.

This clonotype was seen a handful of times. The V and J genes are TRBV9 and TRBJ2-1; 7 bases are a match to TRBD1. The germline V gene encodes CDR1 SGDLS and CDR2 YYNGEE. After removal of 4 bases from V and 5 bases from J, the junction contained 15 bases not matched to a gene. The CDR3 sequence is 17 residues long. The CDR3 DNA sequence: TGTGCCAGCAGCTCAGACACAGGGGACATGGTCGACAATGAGCAGTTCTTC. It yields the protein CASSSDTGDMVDNEQFF.